The rows below give T cell receptor beta chains drawn from one sample of a study of cytomegalovirus exposure and HLA in healthy donors. Sequencing was performed with immunoSEQ multiplex PCR; in TCRdb, only in-frame clones are kept and a portion is missing. Its clone listing holds roughly 190,000 clones. Sequenced material: PBMCs. The receptors shown here come from a woman between 18 and 29 years old in good health and CMV-seropositive. Both conserved end residues are part of each CDR3. D genes are given only for firm matches.

V	D	J	DNA	CDR3
TRBV14	-	TRBJ2-7	TGTGCCAGCAGTCGACTGTTCTACGAGCAGTACTTC	CASSRLFYEQYF
TRBV6-6	-	TRBJ2-7	TGTGCCAGCAGTTACTCCTGGGGCGGCGCCTACGAGCAGTACTTC	CASSYSWGGAYEQYF
TRBV18	TRBD1	TRBJ1-2	TGTGCCAGCTCACGGGGACAGCCCAGGTTTAACTATGGCTACACCTTC	CASSRGQPRFNYGYTF
TRBV5-1	TRBD1	TRBJ2-7	TGCGCCAGCAGCTTTGGGACAGGGAATGACGAGCAGTACTTC	CASSFGTGNDEQYF
TRBV7-3	-	TRBJ1-1	TGTGCCAGCAGCCCCAACCCTCAGGGTACTGAAGCTTTCTTT	CASSPNPQGTEAFF
TRBV19	TRBD2	TRBJ2-7	TGTGCCAGTAGTAAATCGGGAGGGAACTACGAGCAGTACTTC	CASSKSGGNYEQYF
TRBV15	-	TRBJ2-1	TGTGCCACCAGCAGAGATCGAGGCAATGAGCAGTTCTTC	CATSRDRGNEQFF
TRBV6-5	TRBD1	TRBJ1-2	TGTGCCAGCACCCACAGGGGATTTAACTATGGCTACACCTTC	CASTHRGFNYGYTF
TRBV30	TRBD1	TRBJ1-2	TGTGCCTGGGTTACAGGGGGCCGCTATGGCTACACCTTC	CAWVTGGRYGYTF
TRBV6-1	-	TRBJ2-7	TGTGCCAGCAGCGCGGAGGGGTACGAGCAGTACTTC	CASSAEGYEQYF
TRBV5-4	TRBD2	TRBJ2-3	TGTGCCAGCAGGGATATGGGGGGGGTAAGGGATACGCAGTATTTT	CASRDMGGVRDTQYF
TRBV7-9	-	TRBJ1-2	TGTGCCAGCAGAGCCTCCTATGGCTACACCTTC	CASRASYGYTF
TRBV5-1	-	TRBJ2-3	TGCGCCAGCAGCTTACGGACTAGCACAGATACGCAGTATTTT	CASSLRTSTDTQYF
TRBV7-2	TRBD2	TRBJ2-1	TGTGCCAGCAGCTGGGGGACTAGCGGGAGATCTACGCAGTTCTTC	CASSWGTSGRSTQFF
TRBV5-4	-	TRBJ2-1	TGTGCCAGCAGCCCGCCCCCCCCAGCTAGCAGTGAGCAGTTCTTC	CASSPPPPASSEQFF
TRBV19	TRBD2	TRBJ2-1	TGTGCCAGTAGCCAGCTAGCGGCCTTTTTCAATGAGCAGTTCTTC	CASSQLAAFFNEQFF
TRBV4-1	-	TRBJ1-1	TGCGCCAGCAGCCAAGAATGGACAGTGAACACTGAAGCTTTCTTT	CASSQEWTVNTEAFF
TRBV9	TRBD1	TRBJ2-3	TGTGCCAGCACTAGAGGAGGGACAGGGGTTCCAGATACGCAGTATTTT	CASTRGGTGVPDTQYF
TRBV5-1	-	TRBJ2-5	TGCGCCAGCAGCTTGGTGGCTAGCCAAGAGACCCAGTACTTC	CASSLVASQETQYF
TRBV5-1	TRBD2	TRBJ2-5	TGCGCCAGCAGCCGGACGGGGACTAGCGAAGAGACCCAGTACTTC	CASSRTGTSEETQYF
TRBV29-1	-	TRBJ1-2	TGCAGCGTTGAAGAGGACACTAACTATGGCTACACCTTC	CSVEEDTNYGYTF
TRBV19	-	TRBJ1-2	TGTGCCAGTAGTATCGGTCTGGGGCTGGGTGGCTACACCTTC	CASSIGLGLGGYTF
TRBV30	-	TRBJ2-5	TGTGCCTGGAGTGTCAGGTGGTCGGAAGGCCAAGAGACCCAGTACTTC	CAWSVRWSEGQETQYF
TRBV30	TRBD1	TRBJ1-3	TGTGCCTGGTTTACAGGGGGTGGAAACACCATATATTTT	CAWFTGGGNTIYF
TRBV4-1	-	TRBJ1-5	TGCGCCAGCAGCCAAGATCCCGACAGCGGGAATGTTTTTGACCAGCCCCAGCATTTT	CASSQDPDSGNVFDQPQHF
TRBV7-9	-	TRBJ1-3	TGTGCCAGCAGCCCGTGGGAGGGATACTCTGGAAACACCATATATTTT	CASSPWEGYSGNTIYF
TRBV5-6	-	TRBJ1-5	TGTGCCAGCAGCCCCCAGAGGGCCCAGCCCCAGCATTTT	CASSPQRAQPQHF
TRBV4-3	-	TRBJ1-2	TGCGCCAGCAGCCAAGATCGCAGGGCATTATATGGCTACACCTTC	CASSQDRRALYGYTF
TRBV28	-	TRBJ2-2	TGTGCCAGCAGTTTGACTACCAACACCGGGGAGCTGTTTTTT	CASSLTTNTGELFF
TRBV6-5	-	TRBJ1-5	TGTGCCAGCAGTCCCGACAGGAATCAGCCCCAGCATTTT	CASSPDRNQPQHF
TRBV6-5	-	TRBJ2-5	TGTGCCAGCAGTTACTCGATGGCCCAAGAGACCCAGTACTTC	CASSYSMAQETQYF
TRBV2	-	TRBJ1-5	TGTGCCAGCAGTCAGATGAAACAGCTGTCTAGCAATCAGCCCCAGCATTTT	CASSQMKQLSSNQPQHF
TRBV6-1	-	TRBJ1-1	TGTGCCAGCAGTGAAAGGGGTGGCACTGAAGCTTTCTTT	CASSERGGTEAFF
TRBV4-3	-	TRBJ1-4	TGCGCCAGCAGCCCACACCGGGCGGGGATCAGTCCTAATGAAAAACTGTTTTTT	CASSPHRAGISPNEKLFF
TRBV6-1	-	TRBJ2-3	TGTGCCAGCAGTGCCCTCAGGGCCGCAGATACGCAGTATTTT	CASSALRAADTQYF
TRBV7-2	TRBD2	TRBJ2-7	TGTGCCAGCAGCTTAGAGGGTAGATCTAGCGGGCGGGTTAGCGAGCAGTACTTC	CASSLEGRSSGRVSEQYF